The present T cell receptor beta chain was sequenced within a study of cytomegalovirus exposure and HLA in healthy donors. Findings and caveats of the study: Most TCR sequences were uncommon, yet certain public TCRs appeared in many donors.

Clones were sequenced by immunoSEQ multiplex PCR, and TCRdb holds only the in-frame ones, with some missing. The sample contains approximately 160,000 clones, around four fifths of which appear only once. As for this clone: As yet, its antigen is unknown.

The CDR3 loop spans 12 amino acids. Trimming pared 10 bases from V and 4 bases from J, leaving 11 bases between. Germline loops: CDR1 MNHEY, CDR2 SVGAGI. The receptor comes from a man aged 30-40 years in good health and CMV-seropositive. Sequenced input: PBMCs. The V call is TRBV6-5, the J call TRBJ2-1; weak D call: TRBD2 (6 bases). This CDR3 reads CATARGYNEQFF. The CDR3 coding sequence is TGTGCCACCGCCCGGGGGTACAATGAGCAGTTCTTC.